The 26 T cell receptor beta chains presented below share a single source sample, sequenced in a study of T-cell reconstitution after alpha-beta-depleted transplantation in children. Unique molecular identifiers were incorporated during preparation of the TCRbeta library. TCRdb processed the PCR reads anew with MiXCR; each CDR3 protein has one entry. The sample holds about a million distinct CDR3 sequences, roughly 29% seen once. Source: PBMCs, mostly from graft donor cells, taken 360 days after TCRalphabeta/CD19-depleted stem cell transplant. These receptors came from a boy younger than two who had a stem cell transplant for SCID, so the T cells may come from the graft donor.

CDR3 coding DNA: TGTGCCAGCAGCCAAGAGGTCCGGACAACGAACACCGGGGAGCTGTTTTTT. Residues: CASSQEVRTTNTGELFF. The V and J genes are TRBV3-1 and TRBJ2-2; TRBD1 is a possible D gene (5 bases). V lost 0 bases to trimming and J lost 0 bases, with 11 bases between them. CDR3 size: 17 residues. In germline, CDR1 is LGHDT, CDR2 YNNKEL (reference sequence).

The chain has TRBV29-1 and TRBJ1-1, with D perhaps TRBD1 (6 bases). Germline V gives CDR1 SQVTM, CDR2 ANQGSEA. This CDR3 region has 13 residues. Trimming removed 6 bases from V and 1 base from J, with 12 bases in between. The CDR3 loop is CSVAGHQNTEAFF. The CDR3 DNA reads as TGCAGCGTCGCGGGACACCAGAACACTGAAGCTTTCTTT.

The V call is TRBV12-3 or TRBV12-4, the J call TRBJ2-5; D tentatively fits TRBD1 or TRBD2 (5 bases each). Trimming pared 4 bases from V and 2 bases from J, leaving 17 bases between. This CDR3 has 16 amino acids. The CDR3 nucleotides are TGTGCCAGCAGTTACACCGGGACGCTGGTTCAAGAGACCCAGTACTTC. Translation: CASSYTGTLVQETQYF.

The gene calls are TRBV9 and TRBJ2-7; D may match TRBD1 or TRBD2 (6 bases each). V was clipped by 4 bases and J by 3 bases, with 17 bases between them. Germline values: CDR1 SGDLS, CDR2 YYNGEE. The CDR3 is made up of 15 amino acids. For the CDR3, the DNA is TGTGCCAGCAGCTCCGGGGGCTCAGGGGACTACGAGCAGTACTTC. Encoded protein: CASSSGGSGDYEQYF. Full variable domain (rest looked up from reference TRBV9 and TRBJ2-7): DSGVTQTPKHLITATGQRVTLRCSPRSGDLSVYWYQQSLDQGLQFLIQYYNGEERAKGNILERFSAQQFPDLHSELNLSSLELGDSALYFCASSSGGSGDYEQYFGPGTRLTVT.

The CDR3 DNA is TGCAGCGTTAAGACAGGGGGAATCGGGACCCAGTACTTC. The encoded protein is CSVKTGGIGTQYF. The rearrangement uses TRBV29-1 and TRBJ2-5; 9 bases map to TRBD1. CDR1 SQVTM and CDR2 ANQGSEA come from the germline V gene. Trimming at V came to 5 bases and at J to 7 bases, leaving 8 bases not matched to a gene. The CDR3 consists of 13 residues.

A few counts support this clonotype. The rearrangement joins TRBV5-1 to TRBJ2-3, with 7 bases that match TRBD2. The CDR3 loop spans 17 amino acids. The germline gives CDR1 SGHRS, CDR2 YFSETQ. V was pared by 4 bases and J by 2 bases, with 13 bases of the junction left unmatched. The CDR3 coding sequence is TGCGCCAGCAGCCCTGGACCCCTAGCGGAACTCACAGATACGCAGTATTTT. This sequence encodes CASSPGPLAELTDTQYF.

This clonotype was found a few times. This sequence joins TRBV29-1 and TRBJ2-5; D is perhaps TRBD1 or TRBD2 (5 bases each). Per the germline V gene, CDR1 is SQVTM and CDR2 is ANQGSEA. The CDR3 sequence is 12 residues long. The V end lost 3 bases, the J end lost 5 bases, and 10 bases lay between the germline ends. The DNA for the CDR3 is TGCAGCGTTGAGGGGACCACGGAGACCCAGTACTTC. Its translation: CSVEGTTETQYF.

The V and J genes are TRBV12-3 or TRBV12-4 and TRBJ2-2, with TRBD1 matching 7 bases. V shed 7 bases, J shed 4 bases, and the junction held 15 bases outside the gene matches. CDR3 length: 17 residues. CDR3: CASNLGTATPRTGELFF. In DNA, the CDR3 is TGTGCCAGCAACCTCGGGACAGCAACCCCACGCACCGGGGAGCTGTTTTTT.

The sample holds many counts of this clonotype. This chain joins TRBV20-1 and TRBJ1-2; 7 positions agree with TRBD1. The CDR3 spans 13 residues. CDR1 is DFQATT and CDR2 is SNEGSKA in the germline V gene (reference sequence). J was trimmed by 7 bases and V by 2 bases; bases with no gene match: 7. CDR3 sequence: CSARKGAVAGYTF. The CDR3 nucleotides are TGCAGTGCTAGAAAGGGGGCAGTGGCTGGCTACACCTTC.

The chain links TRBV15 to TRBJ2-1; 9 bases align to TRBD2. Germline lookup yields CDR1 LNHNV and CDR2 YYDKDF (reference sequence). V was pared by 5 bases and J by 2 bases, with 10 bases of the junction left unmatched. This CDR3 has 17 amino acids. CDR3 sequence (DNA): TGTGCCACCAGCTCCTGGGGCGCTAGCGGGGCCTACAATGAGCAGTTCTTC. It encodes CATSSWGASGAYNEQFF.

This clonotype was seen more than once but under ten times. V is TRBV20-1 and J is TRBJ2-7, with D possibly matching TRBD1 (5 bases). Deletions cut 5 bases from V and 4 bases from J, with 9 bases between. Germline lookup yields CDR1 DFQATT and CDR2 SNEGSKA (reference sequence). The CDR3 is 11 residues long. The CDR3 loop is CSAATVYEQYF. The CDR3 DNA sequence: TGCAGTGCTGCGACAGTTTACGAGCAGTACTTC.

The chain recombines TRBV5-1 with TRBJ2-5; D tentatively fits TRBD1 or TRBD2 (5 bases each). This CDR3 has 16 residues. V lost 4 bases and J 5 bases, leaving 21 bases between the germline ends. CDR1 and CDR2 (germline): SGHRS, YFSETQ. The CDR3 spells CASSGGSQERDETQYF. DNA of the CDR3: TGCGCCAGCAGCGGTGGGTCGCAAGAAAGGGACGAGACCCAGTACTTC. The full variable domain, with the rest looked up from reference TRBV5-1 and TRBJ2-5, is KAGVTQTPRYLIKTRGQQVTLSCSPISGHRSVSWYQQTPGQGLQFLFEYFSETQRNKGNFPGRFSGRQFSNSRSEMNVSTLELGDSALYLCASSGGSQERDETQYFGPGTRLLVL.

The chain links TRBV28 to TRBJ1-2; D perhaps matches TRBD1 (5 bases). With 2 bases removed from V and 0 bases from J, the gap between germline ends came to 13 bases. This CDR3 contains 16 residues. CDR1 and CDR2 from the germline V gene are MDHEN and SYDVKM. The CDR3 sequence is CASSLRQGGSNYGYTF. Here the CDR3 DNA reads TGTGCCAGCAGTTTAAGGCAGGGAGGTTCTAACTATGGCTACACCTTC.

In this sample, this clonotype turned up a few times. The gene calls are TRBV12-3 or TRBV12-4 and TRBJ2-1; 16 bases match TRBD2. CDR3 size: 17 residues. Trimming cost V 7 bases and J 7 bases; bases outside gene matches: 10. CDR3 sequence reads: CASTIGGLAGGRNEQFF. The CDR3 DNA reads TGTGCCAGCACCATCGGGGGACTAGCGGGGGGGCGGAATGAGCAGTTCTTC.

The chain carries TRBV15 and TRBJ1-6; D remains ambiguous. The germline CDR1 and CDR2 sequences are LNHNV and YYDKDF (reference sequence). V lost 0 bases, J lost 7 bases, and 4 bases lay in between. This CDR3 is built from 13 residues. CDR3 sequence: CATSRDWNSPLHF. In DNA form, the CDR3 reads TGTGCCACCAGCAGAGATTGGAATTCACCCCTCCACTTT.

This clonotype was observed a handful of times. The chain joins TRBV5-1 to TRBJ2-1, with TRBD2 matching over 11 bases. Unmatched junction bases numbered 8, after V lost 4 bases and J lost 5 bases. The CDR3 totals 16 residues. CDR1 is SGHRS and CDR2 is YFSETQ in the germline V gene. Here the CDR3 reads CASSPTTSGGNNEQFF. The CDR3 DNA sequence: TGCGCCAGCAGCCCAACCACTAGCGGGGGTAACAATGAGCAGTTCTTC.

The V and J genes are TRBV20-1 and TRBJ2-5; 7 nucleotides align to TRBD1. Unmatched junction bases numbered 9, after V lost 2 bases and J lost 3 bases. Germline values: CDR1 DFQATT, CDR2 SNEGSKA (reference sequence). CDR3 size: 15 residues. CDR3 sequence: CSARHQQGREETQYF. CDR3 sequence (DNA): TGCAGTGCTAGACATCAACAGGGGCGGGAAGAGACCCAGTACTTC.

This chain joins TRBV3-1 and TRBJ2-7; D not resolved. This CDR3 comprises 15 residues. CDR1 and CDR2 (germline): LGHDT, YNNKEL (reference sequence). V lost 3 bases and J 2 bases, leaving 14 bases between the germline ends. Written as DNA, the CDR3 is TGTGCCAGCAGCCAGTCAATCCCCGCTACCTACGAGCAGTACTTC. It encodes CASSQSIPATYEQYF.

This clonotype was seen a few times. The CDR3 sequence is CSARGTGFNEQFF. In DNA, the CDR3 is TGCAGTGCTAGAGGGACAGGGTTCAATGAGCAGTTCTTC. V and J are TRBV20-1 and TRBJ2-1; 8 bases agree with TRBD1. V shed 1 base and J 6 bases; nucleotides not matched to a gene: 2. CDR3 length: 13 residues. In germline, CDR1 is DFQATT, CDR2 SNEGSKA (reference sequence).

The genes are TRBV12-3 or TRBV12-4 and TRBJ2-5, with 7 bases identical to TRBD1. This CDR3 is 15 amino acids long. The J segment lost 3 bases and the V segment lost 6 bases, leaving 10 bases of the junction unmatched. For the CDR3, the DNA is TGTGCCAGCAGGCCCAGGGGGTTGGGGGAAGAGACCCAGTACTTC. Translated, it gives CASRPRGLGEETQYF.

This chain connects TRBV10-3 to TRBJ2-3, with D possibly TRBD1 on 6 matching bases. The length of the CDR3 is 15 residues. From germline, CDR1 is ENHRY and CDR2 SYGVKD. Trimming shortened V by 3 bases and J by 2 bases, and 12 bases separated the two germline ends. CDR3 residues: CAISDRNRATDTQYF. Written as DNA, the CDR3 is TGTGCCATCAGTGATAGGAACAGGGCCACAGATACGCAGTATTTT.

This clonotype appeared a few times. This chain uses TRBV29-1 with TRBJ2-1, with D perhaps TRBD2 (6 bases). Per germline, CDR1 SQVTM and CDR2 ANQGSEA. The CDR3 runs to 11 residues. The CDR3 here is CKSSGPNEQFF. CDR3 coding DNA: TGCAAGAGTAGCGGACCCAATGAGCAGTTCTTC.

The rearrangement uses TRBV20-1 and TRBJ2-1; a possible D gene is TRBD2 (5 bases). V gave up 3 bases and J gave up 0 bases, with 15 bases separating them. Germline lookup yields CDR1 DFQATT and CDR2 SNEGSKA (reference sequence). This CDR3 spans 16 amino acids. CDR3: CSASSLTRPSYNEQFF. CDR3 nucleotides: TGCAGTGCTAGCTCCCTTACTAGGCCCTCCTACAATGAGCAGTTCTTC.

The sample holds a few counts of this clonotype. The J gene is TRBJ2-3, the V gene TRBV29-1, with 7 bases aligning to TRBD1. Trimming took 4 bases from V and 4 from J; bases not matched to a gene: 17. The germline V gene has CDR1 SQVTM and CDR2 ANQGSEA. CDR3 length: 17 amino acids. The CDR3 spells CSVGLFSETGLSDTQYF. CDR3 coding DNA: TGCAGCGTTGGATTATTTTCCGAGACAGGGCTATCAGATACGCAGTATTTT.

The rearrangement joins TRBV12-3 or TRBV12-4 to TRBJ2-1, with TRBD1 identical over 10 bases. The CDR3 runs 13 residues. The ends lost 9 bases at V and 3 bases at J; junction bases unmatched: 2. CDR3 protein: CASGTGVYNEQFF. CDR3 coding DNA: TGTGCCAGTGGGACAGGGGTCTACAATGAGCAGTTCTTC.

V and J are TRBV4-2 and TRBJ2-1, with D perhaps matching TRBD1 (5 bases). This CDR3 contains 16 residues. V was pared by 1 base and J by 5 bases, with 15 bases between. Looked up from germline, CDR1 is LGHNA and CDR2 is YNFKEQ. CDR3 in DNA: TGTGCCAGCAGCCAAGGTAGGGGCGGAGTCCACAATGAGCAGTTCTTC. Its translation: CASSQGRGGVHNEQFF.